Below, 17 T cell receptor beta chains from the same sample are listed, as sequenced in a study of blood T cell repertoires in COVID-19. TCRdb's table, derived via immunoSEQ multiplex PCR, lists solely in-frame clones and lacks some. Of roughly 430,000 clones in the sample, roughly 88% were seen once. Sequenced material: PBMCs or T cells enriched from blood (not recorded which). These receptors were collected from a woman in her late teens or twenties who had been exposed to COVID-19.

CDR3 coding DNA: TGTGCCTGGAGTGTTACAGGGGGCCAATCACCCCTCCACTTT. Its protein is CAWSVTGGQSPLHF. The chain uses TRBV30 and TRBJ1-6, with 9 bases lining up with TRBD1. Germline CDR1 reads GTSNPN; CDR2 reads SVGIG (reference sequence). CDR3 length: 14 amino acids. Losses at the gene ends were 0 bases for V and 10 bases for J; bases not matched to a gene: 4.

The chain combines TRBV3-1 (or the pseudogene TRBV3-2) with TRBJ1-2; 8 positions agree with TRBD1. This CDR3 region has 14 residues. CDR1 is LGHDT and CDR2 is YNNKEL in the germline V gene (reference sequence). V gave up 1 base and J gave up 4 bases; unmatched junction bases: 2. The CDR3 coding sequence is TGTGCCAGCAGCCAAGCCAGGGGGCCCTATGGCTACACCTTC. Its protein is CASSQARGPYGYTF.

The rearrangement uses TRBV12-3 or TRBV12-4 and TRBJ1-1, with 7 bases that match TRBD1. There are 13 residues in the CDR3. Trimming at V came to 8 bases and at J to 4 bases, leaving 7 bases not matched to a gene. The CDR3 sequence is CASVVTGITEAFF. The DNA of the CDR3 is TGTGCCAGCGTTGTGACAGGGATCACTGAAGCTTTCTTT.

This clone was seen a single time. The chain recombines TRBV12-3 or TRBV12-4 with TRBJ2-7; D is undetermined. The CDR3 spans 11 residues. Trimming pared 4 bases from V and 2 bases from J, leaving 3 bases between. The CDR3, as DNA: TGTGCCAGCAGTTCTACCTACGAGCAGTACTTC. Protein: CASSSTYEQYF.

The J gene is TRBJ2-7, the V gene TRBV6-5; D possibly corresponds to TRBD1 (5 bases). V lost 7 bases, J lost 0 bases, and 16 bases lay in between. The CDR3 is made up of 15 amino acids. Germline V lookup: CDR1 MNHEY, CDR2 SVGAGI. CDR3 in amino acids: CASNPGGGHSYEQYF. The CDR3 region has the DNA TGTGCCAGCAACCCCGGCGGCGGACACTCCTACGAGCAGTACTTC.

The rearrangement joins TRBV12-3 or TRBV12-4 to TRBJ1-2; D ambiguous. Trimming stripped 5 bases from V and 8 bases from J, with 15 bases between. CDR3 length equals 13 residues. The CDR3 sequence is CASSRGENRGYTF. In nucleotides, the CDR3 is TGTGCCAGCAGTCGAGGAGAAAATAGGGGCTACACCTTC.

This clone was seen a handful of times. The chain is built from TRBV11-2 and TRBJ1-1, with 8 positions matching TRBD1. The CDR3 runs 15 residues. Per germline, CDR1 SGHAT and CDR2 FQNNGV. V lost 1 base and J lost 5; bases outside the gene matches: 6. The CDR3: CASSLVAGGRTEAFF. For the CDR3, the DNA is TGTGCCAGCAGCTTAGTGGCAGGGGGCAGGACTGAAGCTTTCTTT.

This rearrangement joins TRBV5-1 to TRBJ1-3; maybe TRBD1 (5 bases). Looked up from germline, CDR1 is SGHRS and CDR2 is YFSETQ. This CDR3 is 14 amino acids long. V lost 5 bases to trimming and J lost 2 bases, with 11 bases between them. CDR3 loop: CASRQQETGNTIYF. The CDR3 nucleotides are TGCGCCAGCAGACAACAGGAAACTGGAAACACCATATATTTT. Based on the CDR3 plus reference TRBV5-1 and TRBJ1-3, the full variable domain is KAGVTQTPRYLIKTRGQQVTLSCSPISGHRSVSWYQQTPGQGLQFLFEYFSETQRNKGNFPGRFSGRQFSNSRSEMNVSTLELGDSALYLCASRQQETGNTIYFGEGSWLTVV.

The genes are TRBV2 and TRBJ1-5; 9 bases fit TRBD1. V was pared by 7 bases and J by 4 bases, with 8 bases of the junction left unmatched. Germline CDR1 SNHLY, CDR2 FYNNEI. This CDR3 is 15 amino acids long. The CDR3 bases are TGTGCCAGCAATTCGGACAGGGGAAGAAATCAGCCCCAGCATTTT. Protein product: CASNSDRGRNQPQHF.

This clone was observed a handful of times. V and J are TRBV7-2 and TRBJ1-6; 7 nucleotides line up with TRBD1. V lost 7 bases, J lost 3 bases, and 9 bases stayed unmatched. The CDR3 runs to 16 residues. CDR1 is SGHTA and CDR2 is FQGNSA in the germline V gene. CDR3 bases: TGTGCCAGCACCCCTCCCGGGACAGTCTATAATTCACCCCTCCACTTT. Residues: CASTPPGTVYNSPLHF.

The chain is built from TRBV28 and TRBJ2-7; 8 bases agree with TRBD1. Germline V gives CDR1 MDHEN, CDR2 SYDVKM. J lost 2 bases, V lost 7 bases, and 1 base had no gene match. This CDR3 is 12 amino acids long. In nucleotides, the CDR3 is TGTGCCAGCAAGACAGGGGCCTACGAGCAGTACTTC. The encoded protein is CASKTGAYEQYF.

This clone has a handful of counts. This chain connects TRBV3-1 (or the pseudogene TRBV3-2) to TRBJ1-2, with 8 nucleotides matching TRBD1. Per the germline V gene, CDR1 is LGHDT and CDR2 is YNNKEL (reference sequence). The length of the CDR3 is 16 residues. With V trimmed by 3 bases and J by 1 base, 7 bases remained unmatched. The CDR3: CASSQSQGVFNYGYTF. CDR3 sequence (DNA): TGTGCCAGCAGCCAGTCACAGGGGGTGTTTAACTATGGCTACACCTTC.

This chain joins TRBV5-1 and TRBJ1-6; no firm D call. The germline V gene encodes CDR1 SGHRS and CDR2 YFSETQ. The V end was cut by 0 bases, the J end by 7 bases, with 17 bases between. The CDR3 consists of 17 residues. CDR3 in amino acids: CASSLVVGAGMNSPLHF. Here the CDR3 DNA reads TGCGCCAGCAGCTTGGTGGTTGGTGCGGGGATGAATTCACCCCTCCACTTT.

The chain has TRBV6-1 and TRBJ2-1, with D possibly matching TRBD2 (6 bases). Germline CDR1 and CDR2: MNHNS and SASEGT. The CDR3 consists of 14 residues. V lost 5 bases to trimming and J lost 1 base, with 9 bases between them. The DNA for the CDR3 is TGTGCCAGCAGTCCCAGCGGGTCCTACAATGAGCAGTTCTTC. Its translation is CASSPSGSYNEQFF.

V usage is TRBV3-1 (or the pseudogene TRBV3-2) and J usage is TRBJ1-2; perhaps TRBD1 as D (6 bases). The germline gives CDR1 LGHDT, CDR2 YNNKEL (reference sequence). V was shortened by 0 bases and J by 3 bases, with 8 bases between the two germline ends. The CDR3 totals 14 residues. CDR3 loop: CASSQDRGYYGYTF. In DNA, the CDR3 is TGTGCCAGCAGCCAAGACAGGGGCTACTATGGCTACACCTTC.

The chain recombines TRBV4-1 with TRBJ2-1; TRBD2 aligns across 9 bases. The V and J ends lost 5 bases and 6 bases, in that order; junction bases with no gene match: 8. CDR3 length: 15 residues. The germline gives CDR1 MGHRA, CDR2 YSYEKL. CDR3 protein: CASSWTSAATNEQFF. The CDR3 DNA sequence: TGCGCCAGCAGCTGGACTAGCGCTGCGACCAATGAGCAGTTCTTC.

The chain uses TRBV7-2 and TRBJ2-5; the D gene is possibly TRBD1 (6 bases). The CDR3 runs 13 residues. Trimming shortened V by 8 bases and J by 4 bases, and 14 bases separated the two germline ends. Germline assignment: CDR1 SGHTA and CDR2 FQGNSA. The CDR3 DNA follows: TGTGCCAGCCGTACGGACAGAATAGAGACCCAGTACTTC. This translates into CASRTDRIETQYF.